The 2 T cell receptor beta chains in this list originate from one sample, sequenced in a study of blood T cell repertoires in COVID-19. The protocol was immunoSEQ multiplex PCR, while the TCRdb copy is restricted to in-frame clones and leaves out a portion. The profile shows around 100,000 clones, about 80% of them singletons. Sequencing input: peripheral blood. The receptors come from a man aged 70-80 years with active or convalescent COVID-19.

The chain links TRBV28 to TRBJ1-5; D gene ambiguous. CDR1 MDHEN and CDR2 SYDVKM come from the germline V gene. The V end was cut by 5 bases, the J end by 0 bases, with 11 bases between. The CDR3 contains 15 residues. Written as DNA, the CDR3 is TGTGCCAGCAGTGAAGCGGGTTATAGCAATCAGCCCCAGCATTTT. Translation: CASSEAGYSNQPQHF.

This clone was recorded a few times. The gene calls are TRBV13 and TRBJ1-6, with TRBD1 matching 7 bases. V shed 2 bases, J shed 7 bases, and the junction held 2 bases outside the gene matches. CDR1 and CDR2 (germline): PRHDT, FYEKMQ (reference sequence). The CDR3 is 14 amino acids. The CDR3 reads CASSLRTGNSPLHF. DNA for the CDR3: TGTGCCAGCAGCTTACGGACAGGCAATTCACCCCTCCACTTT.